This T cell receptor (beta chain) was obtained from a study of blood T cells in healthy people across ages. There are 13 residues in the CDR3. Germline V gene data show CDR1 as DFQATT and CDR2 as SNEGSKA (reference sequence). Deletions cut 6 bases from V and 0 bases from J, with 10 bases between. With a J-beta primer mix and a sample-barcoded 5' primer, a second PCR ran roughly 6 to 12 cycles. TCRdb itself ran the 5' RACE reads through MiXCR, one entry per CDR3 protein. The sample yields about 1.4 million distinct CDR3 sequences, roughly 60% seen once. This clonotype has just a few counts. The V call is TRBV20-1, the J call TRBJ2-3; D may be TRBD1 (6 bases). This receptor was obtained from a man younger than 35 in good health. The specimen sequenced was blood. The CDR3 bases are TGCAGTGCGCCGGACAGTAGCACAGATACGCAGTATTTT. It codes for CSAPDSSTDTQYF.